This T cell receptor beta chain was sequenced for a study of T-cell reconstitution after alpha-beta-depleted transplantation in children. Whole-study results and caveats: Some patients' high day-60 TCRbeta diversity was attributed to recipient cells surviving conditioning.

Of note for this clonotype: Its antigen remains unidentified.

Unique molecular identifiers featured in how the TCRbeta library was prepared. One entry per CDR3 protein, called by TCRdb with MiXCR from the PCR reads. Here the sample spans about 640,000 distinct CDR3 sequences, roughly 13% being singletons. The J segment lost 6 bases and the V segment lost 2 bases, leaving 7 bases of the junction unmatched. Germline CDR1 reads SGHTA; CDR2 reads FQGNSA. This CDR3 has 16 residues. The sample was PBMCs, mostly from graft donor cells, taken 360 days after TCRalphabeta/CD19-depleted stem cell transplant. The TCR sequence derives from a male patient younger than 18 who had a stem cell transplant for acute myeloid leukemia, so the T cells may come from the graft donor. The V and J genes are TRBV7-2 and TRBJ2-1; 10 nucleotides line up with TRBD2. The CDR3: CASSLSRWTSGNEQFF. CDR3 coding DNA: TGTGCCAGCAGCTTATCCCGTTGGACTAGCGGCAATGAGCAGTTCTTC.